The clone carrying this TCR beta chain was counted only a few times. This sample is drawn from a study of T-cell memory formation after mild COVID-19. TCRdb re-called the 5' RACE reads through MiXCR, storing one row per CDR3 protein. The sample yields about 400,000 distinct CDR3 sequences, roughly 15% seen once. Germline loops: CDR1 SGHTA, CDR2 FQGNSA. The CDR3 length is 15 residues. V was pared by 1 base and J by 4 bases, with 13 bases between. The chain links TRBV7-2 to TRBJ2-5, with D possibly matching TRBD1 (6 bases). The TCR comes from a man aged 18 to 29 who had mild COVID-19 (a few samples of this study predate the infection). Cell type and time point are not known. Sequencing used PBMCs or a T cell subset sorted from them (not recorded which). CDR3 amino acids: CASSLDVGAGETQYF. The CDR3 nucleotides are TGTGCCAGCAGCTTAGATGTGGGGGCGGGAGAGACCCAGTACTTC.